This record concerns one T cell receptor beta chain sequence. It lacks a known antigen. Base qualities are not recorded, but no much larger clone differs from it by a single base. This entry belongs to a study of blood T cell repertoires in COVID-19 (dated by TCRdb to about 2020). Background for the entire study: Collaborator samples came from the United States, Italy and Spain and covered acute and convalescent phases of COVID-19. Subjects who had been exposed to COVID-19, were actively infected with it, or had recovered from it provided the deeply sampled blood TCRbeta repertoires that made up the dataset. Nearly every sample came with metadata listing a de-identified subject ID, COVID-19 status, age in years and sex. A freely available public database, intended as a resource for researchers studying the immune response to SARS-CoV-2, is where the repertoires were released. The material from the prospective study consisted of cDNA or gDNA derived from T cells, B-cell-depleted T cells, or PBMCs. Where available, HLA class I and class II types were obtained from metadata supplied by the sample provider rather than from assay-based typing. The samples were drawn from two sources: the first 160 participants of the ongoing ImmuneRACE study, and 1,000 to 1,500 subjects contributed by 6 global collaborators. What the authors observed across the whole study: Clinical and demographic metadata were provided uncurated, with the amount varying by source and participant.

In the prospective study, participants were about 18 to 95 years old, resided in about two dozen geographic areas of the United States, and were enrolled through a virtual design. In the prospective study, cohorts were assigned on the basis of participant-reported clinical history obtained from a screening survey and a study questionnaire. In the prospective study, whole blood, serum and a nasopharyngeal or oropharyngeal swab were collected from each participant by mobile phlebotomists. Additional blood draws and questionnaires over an approximately 2-month period could optionally be provided by prospective study participants. Blood samples from the prospective study were shipped frozen or at room temperature prior to DNA extraction. TCRbeta CDR3 regions were amplified from genomic DNA using the immunoSEQ Assay, a bias-controlled multiplex PCR. Per the source publication's procedure: Within the assay, amplification of reference gene primers was used to estimate how many nucleated cells each sample contained. Sequence reads were collapsed and filtered to measure the absolute abundance of every unique TCRbeta CDR3 rearrangement. For each sample, productive Simpson clonality was calculated as the square root of Simpson's diversity index over productive rearrangements. TCRdb mirrors the immuneACCESS table, restricted to in-frame sequences. Some clones are absent from its copies; in checked studies, under half trace to an unresolved V gene, and the reason for the others is unknown. The V and J calls and the clone size are those of that table, but D and trimming were determined from the DNA. The sample has some 260,000 clones on record, around 84% of them singletons. The ten largest clonotypes hold 4.1% of the sample.

The germline V gene provides CDR1 KGHSH and CDR2 LQKENI. CDR3 length: 14 amino acids, cysteine to phenylalanine. The entry retains the CDR3 DNA only, 42 bases that are in frame from base 1. V is trimmed back by 6 bases and J by 6 bases, and the junction contains 4 bases that no gene match accounts for. This TCR was recovered from a man aged 25-40 years with acute COVID-19. The sequence is built from TRBV18 and TRBJ1-6; 8 junctional bases match TRBD1. Specimen: PBMCs or T cells enriched from blood (not recorded which). The CDR3 amino acid sequence is: CASSEDRVNSPLHF. The nucleotide sequence is given as TGTGCCAGCTCTGAGGACAGGGTTAATTCACCCCTCCACTTT.